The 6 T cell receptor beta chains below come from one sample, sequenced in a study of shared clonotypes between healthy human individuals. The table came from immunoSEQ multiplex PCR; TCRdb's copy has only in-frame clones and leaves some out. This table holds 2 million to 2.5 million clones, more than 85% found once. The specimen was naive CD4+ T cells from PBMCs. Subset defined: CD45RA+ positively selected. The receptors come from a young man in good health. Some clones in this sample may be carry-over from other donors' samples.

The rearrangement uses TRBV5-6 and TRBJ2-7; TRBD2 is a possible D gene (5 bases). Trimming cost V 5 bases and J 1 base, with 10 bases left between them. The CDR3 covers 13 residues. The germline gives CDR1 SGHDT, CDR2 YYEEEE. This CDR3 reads CASSQRQSYEQYF. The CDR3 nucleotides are TGTGCCAGCAGTCAGCGGCAGTCCTACGAGCAGTACTTC.

This CDR3 is CASTHRDYTGELFF. In nucleotides, the CDR3 is TGTGCCAGTACCCACAGGGACTACACCGGGGAGCTGTTTTTT. The genes are TRBV19 and TRBJ2-2; possibly TRBD1 or TRBD2 for D (6 bases each). CDR3 length: 14 residues. Deletions cut 7 bases from V and 3 bases from J, with 12 bases between. Germline CDR1 reads LNHDA; CDR2 reads SQIVND (reference sequence).

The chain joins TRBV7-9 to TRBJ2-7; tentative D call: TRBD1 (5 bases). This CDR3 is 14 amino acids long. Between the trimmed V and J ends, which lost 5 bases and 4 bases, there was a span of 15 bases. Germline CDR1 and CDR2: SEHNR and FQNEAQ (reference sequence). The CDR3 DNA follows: TGTGCCAGCAGCGAAGAGGTCAGGGTTTACGAGCAGTACTTC. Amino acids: CASSEEVRVYEQYF.

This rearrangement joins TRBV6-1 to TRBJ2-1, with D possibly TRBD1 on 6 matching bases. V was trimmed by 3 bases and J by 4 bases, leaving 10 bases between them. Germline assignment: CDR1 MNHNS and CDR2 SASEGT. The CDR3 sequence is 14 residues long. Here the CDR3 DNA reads TGTGCCAGCAGTGAGTCACAGGGTTACAATGAGCAGTTCTTC. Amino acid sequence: CASSESQGYNEQFF.

CDR3 protein: CASSTYRGLAARLGEQYF. CDR3 DNA: TGTGCCAGCAGCACATATAGGGGACTAGCGGCCCGACTGGGCGAGCAGTACTTC. The chain recombines TRBV11-2 with TRBJ2-7; 11 positions agree with TRBD2. The CDR3 has 18 residues. V lost 5 bases, J lost 6 bases, and 18 bases stayed unmatched. Germline V CDR1 and CDR2: SGHAT, FQNNGV.

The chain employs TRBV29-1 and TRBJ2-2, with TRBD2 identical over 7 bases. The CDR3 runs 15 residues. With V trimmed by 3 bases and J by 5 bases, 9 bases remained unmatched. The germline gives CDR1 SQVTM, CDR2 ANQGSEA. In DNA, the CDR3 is TGCAGCGTTGAGGCTGCGGGAGTGCATACCGGGGAGCTGTTTTTT. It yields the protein CSVEAAGVHTGELFF.